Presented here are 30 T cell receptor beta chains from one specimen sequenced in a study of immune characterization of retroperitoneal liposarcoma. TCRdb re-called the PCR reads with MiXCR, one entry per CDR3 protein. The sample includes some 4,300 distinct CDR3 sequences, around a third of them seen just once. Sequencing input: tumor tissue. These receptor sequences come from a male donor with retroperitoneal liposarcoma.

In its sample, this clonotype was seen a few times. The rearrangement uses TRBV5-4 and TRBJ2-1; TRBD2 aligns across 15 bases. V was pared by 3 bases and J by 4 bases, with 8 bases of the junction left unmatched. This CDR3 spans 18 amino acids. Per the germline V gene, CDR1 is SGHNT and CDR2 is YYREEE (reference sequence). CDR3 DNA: TGTGCCAGCAGCTATGGACTAGCGGGAGGGGGGGGATACAATGAGCAGTTCTTC. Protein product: CASSYGLAGGGGYNEQFF.

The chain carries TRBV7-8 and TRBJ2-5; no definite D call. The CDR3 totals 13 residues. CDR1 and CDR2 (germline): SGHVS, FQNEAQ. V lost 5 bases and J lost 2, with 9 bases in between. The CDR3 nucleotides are TGTGCCAGCAGCCGGACGATACAAGAGACCCAGTACTTC. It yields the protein CASSRTIQETQYF.

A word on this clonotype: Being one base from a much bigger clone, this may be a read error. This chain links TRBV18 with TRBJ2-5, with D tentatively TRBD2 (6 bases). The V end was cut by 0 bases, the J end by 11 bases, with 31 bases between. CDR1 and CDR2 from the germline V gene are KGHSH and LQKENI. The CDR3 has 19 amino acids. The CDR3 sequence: CASSPPEFAGTPPLGEQYF. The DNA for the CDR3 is TGTGCCAGCTCACCACCGGAATTCGCCGGGACTCCCCCCTTGGGTGAGCAGTACTTC.

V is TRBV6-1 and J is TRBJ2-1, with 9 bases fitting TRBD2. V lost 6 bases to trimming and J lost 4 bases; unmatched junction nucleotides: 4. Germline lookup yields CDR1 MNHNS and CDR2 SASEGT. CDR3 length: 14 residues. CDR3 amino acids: CASRLAGIYNEQFF. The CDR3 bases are TGTGCCAGCAGGCTAGCGGGGATTTACAATGAGCAGTTCTTC.

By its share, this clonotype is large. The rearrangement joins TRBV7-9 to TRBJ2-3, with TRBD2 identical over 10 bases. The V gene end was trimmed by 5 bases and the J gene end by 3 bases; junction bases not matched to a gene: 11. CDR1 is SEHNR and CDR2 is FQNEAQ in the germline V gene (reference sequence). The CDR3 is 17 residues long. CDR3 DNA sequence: TGTGCCAGCAGCCCAAGGCCTAGCGGGAGTCGAACAGATACGCAGTATTTT. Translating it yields CASSPRPSGSRTDTQYF.

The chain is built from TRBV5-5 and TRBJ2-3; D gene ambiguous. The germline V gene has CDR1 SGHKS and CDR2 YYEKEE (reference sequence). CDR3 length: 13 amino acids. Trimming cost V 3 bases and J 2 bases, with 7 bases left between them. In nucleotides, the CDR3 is TGTGCCAGCAGCTCGTTCTTCACAGATACGCAGTATTTT. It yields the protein CASSSFFTDTQYF.

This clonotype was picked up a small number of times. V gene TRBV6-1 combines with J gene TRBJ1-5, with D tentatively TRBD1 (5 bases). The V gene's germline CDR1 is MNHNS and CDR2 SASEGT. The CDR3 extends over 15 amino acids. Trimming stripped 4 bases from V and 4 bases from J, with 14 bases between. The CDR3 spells CASSGLGEPNQPQHF. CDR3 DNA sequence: TGTGCCAGCAGTGGGTTAGGGGAACCGAATCAGCCCCAGCATTTT.

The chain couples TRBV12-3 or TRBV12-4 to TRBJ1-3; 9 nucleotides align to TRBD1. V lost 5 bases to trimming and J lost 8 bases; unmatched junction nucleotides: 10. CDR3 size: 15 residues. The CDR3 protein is CASSLLPGQGYTIYF. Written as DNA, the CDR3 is TGTGCCAGCAGTCTACTACCGGGACAGGGATACACCATATATTTT.

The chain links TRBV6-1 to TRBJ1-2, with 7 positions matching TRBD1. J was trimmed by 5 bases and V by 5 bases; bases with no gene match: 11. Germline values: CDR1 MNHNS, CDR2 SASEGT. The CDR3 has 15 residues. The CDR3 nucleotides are TGTGCCAGCAGTACCCGGACAGGAAGAGTGTATGGCTACACCTTC. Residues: CASSTRTGRVYGYTF.

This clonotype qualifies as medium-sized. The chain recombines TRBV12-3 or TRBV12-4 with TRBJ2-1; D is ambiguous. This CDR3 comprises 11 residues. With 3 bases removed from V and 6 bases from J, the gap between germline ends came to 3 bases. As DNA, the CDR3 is TGTGCCAGCAGTTTTCTCAATGAGCAGTTCTTC. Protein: CASSFLNEQFF.

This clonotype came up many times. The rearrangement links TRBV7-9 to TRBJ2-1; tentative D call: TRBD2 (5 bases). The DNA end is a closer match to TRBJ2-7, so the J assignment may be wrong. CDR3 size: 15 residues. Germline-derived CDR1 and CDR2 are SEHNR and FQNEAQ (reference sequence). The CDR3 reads CASSLDRSFGKEQYF. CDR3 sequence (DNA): TGTGCCAGCAGCTTAGATCGGAGCTTCGGGAAAGAGCAGTACTTC.

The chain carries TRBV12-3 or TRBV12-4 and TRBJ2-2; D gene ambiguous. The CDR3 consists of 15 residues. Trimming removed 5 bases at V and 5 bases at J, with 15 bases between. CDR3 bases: TGTGCCAGCAGTCCGAGCCGCCAGCGAACCGGGGAGCTGTTTTTT. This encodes CASSPSRQRTGELFF.

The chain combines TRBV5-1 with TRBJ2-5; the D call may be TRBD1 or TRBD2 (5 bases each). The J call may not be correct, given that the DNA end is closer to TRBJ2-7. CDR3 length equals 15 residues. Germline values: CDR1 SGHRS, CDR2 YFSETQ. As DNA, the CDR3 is TGCGCCAGCAGAAGTGGGGGTAACCAAGGGTACGAGCAGTACTTC. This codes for CASRSGGNQGYEQYF.

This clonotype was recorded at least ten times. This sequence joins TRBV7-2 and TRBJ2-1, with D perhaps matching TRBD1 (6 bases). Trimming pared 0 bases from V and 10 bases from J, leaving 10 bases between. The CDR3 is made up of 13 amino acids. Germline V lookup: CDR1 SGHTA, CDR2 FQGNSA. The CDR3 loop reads CASSLADSYEQFF. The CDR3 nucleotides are TGTGCCAGCAGCTTAGCGGACAGCTACGAGCAGTTCTTC. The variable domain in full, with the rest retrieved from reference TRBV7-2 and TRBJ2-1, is GAGVSQSPSNKVTEKGKDVELRCDPISGHTALYWYRQSLGQGLEFLIYFQGNSAPDKSGLPSDRFSAERTGGSVSTLTIQRTQQEDSAVYLCASSLADSYEQFFGPGTRLTVL.

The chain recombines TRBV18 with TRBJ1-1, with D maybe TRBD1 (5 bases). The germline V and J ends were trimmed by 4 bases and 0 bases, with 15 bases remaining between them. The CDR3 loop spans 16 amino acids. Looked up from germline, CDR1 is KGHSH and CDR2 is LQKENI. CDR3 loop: CASSQIMTEMNTEAFF. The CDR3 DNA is TGTGCCAGCTCACAAATCATGACAGAGATGAACACTGAAGCTTTCTTT.

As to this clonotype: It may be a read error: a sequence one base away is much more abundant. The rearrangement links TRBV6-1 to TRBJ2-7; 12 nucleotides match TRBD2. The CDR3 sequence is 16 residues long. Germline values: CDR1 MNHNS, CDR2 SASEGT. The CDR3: CASSDGLAGRSYKQYF. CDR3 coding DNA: TGTGCCAGCAGTGACGGACTAGCGGGACGCTCCTACAAGCAGTACTTC.

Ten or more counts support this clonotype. The CDR3, as DNA: TGTGCCAGCAGCCACCGGGGGGACGGATCCGGGGAGCTGTTTTTT. Amino acid sequence: CASSHRGDGSGELFF. This rearrangement joins TRBV7-3 to TRBJ2-2; 7 bases align to TRBD2. There are 15 residues in the CDR3. CDR1 is SGHTA and CDR2 is FQGTGA in the germline V gene. The J segment lost 6 bases and the V segment lost 5 bases, leaving 9 bases of the junction unmatched.

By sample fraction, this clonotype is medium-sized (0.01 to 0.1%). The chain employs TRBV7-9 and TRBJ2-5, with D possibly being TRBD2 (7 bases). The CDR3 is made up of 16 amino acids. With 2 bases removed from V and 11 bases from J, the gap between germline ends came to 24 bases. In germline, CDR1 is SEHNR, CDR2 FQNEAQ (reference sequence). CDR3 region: CASSLIGGENYNEQYF. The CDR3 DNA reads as TGTGCCAGCAGCTTAATAGGGGGGGAGAACTACAATGAGCAGTACTTC.

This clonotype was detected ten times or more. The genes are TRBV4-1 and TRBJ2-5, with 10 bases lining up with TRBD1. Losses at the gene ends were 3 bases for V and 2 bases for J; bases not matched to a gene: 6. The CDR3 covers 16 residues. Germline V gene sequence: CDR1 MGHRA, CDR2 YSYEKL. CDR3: CASSQPGQGWQETQYF. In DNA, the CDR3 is TGCGCCAGCAGCCAGCCGGGACAGGGGTGGCAAGAGACCCAGTACTTC.

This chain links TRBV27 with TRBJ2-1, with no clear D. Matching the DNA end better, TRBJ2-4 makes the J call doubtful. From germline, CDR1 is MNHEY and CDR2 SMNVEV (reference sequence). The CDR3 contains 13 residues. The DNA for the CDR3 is TGTGCCAGCAGTAGCCCCCGAGGAAACATTCAGTACTTC. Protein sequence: CASSSPRGNIQYF.

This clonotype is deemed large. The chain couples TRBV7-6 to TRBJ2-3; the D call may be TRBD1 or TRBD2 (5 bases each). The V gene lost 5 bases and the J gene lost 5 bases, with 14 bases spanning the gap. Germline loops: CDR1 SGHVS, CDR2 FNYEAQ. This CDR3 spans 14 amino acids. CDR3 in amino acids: CASSLVGGGDTQYF. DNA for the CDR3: TGTGCCAGCAGCCTCGTTGGGGGTGGAGATACGCAGTATTTT.

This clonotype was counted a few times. The chain's CDR3 is CAWNQGRTEAFF. The DNA of the CDR3 is TGTGCCTGGAACCAGGGACGCACTGAAGCTTTCTTT. The genes are TRBV30 and TRBJ1-1; perhaps TRBD1 as D (5 bases). Germline CDR1 and CDR2: GTSNPN and SVGIG (reference sequence). The CDR3 loop spans 12 amino acids. The V and J ends lost 4 bases and 4 bases respectively, with 10 bases between them.

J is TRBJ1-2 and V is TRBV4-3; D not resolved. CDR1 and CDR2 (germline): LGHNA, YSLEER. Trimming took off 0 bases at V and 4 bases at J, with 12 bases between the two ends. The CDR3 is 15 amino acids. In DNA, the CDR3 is TGCGCCAGCAGCCAAGATCGGGGATTTCCCTATGGCTACACCTTC. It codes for CASSQDRGFPYGYTF.

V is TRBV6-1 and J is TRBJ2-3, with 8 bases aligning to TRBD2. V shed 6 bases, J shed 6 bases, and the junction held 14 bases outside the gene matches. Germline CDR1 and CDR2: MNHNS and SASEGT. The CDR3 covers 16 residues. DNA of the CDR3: TGTGCCAGCAGCGGGGAGGGCGGGGGGACAAGGGATACGCAGTATTTT. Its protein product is CASSGEGGGTRDTQYF.

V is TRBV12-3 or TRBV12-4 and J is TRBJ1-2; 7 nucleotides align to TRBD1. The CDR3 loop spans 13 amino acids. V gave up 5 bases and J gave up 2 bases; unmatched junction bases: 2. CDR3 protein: CASSPGQNYGYTF. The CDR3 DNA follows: TGTGCCAGCAGTCCGGGACAGAACTATGGCTACACCTTC.

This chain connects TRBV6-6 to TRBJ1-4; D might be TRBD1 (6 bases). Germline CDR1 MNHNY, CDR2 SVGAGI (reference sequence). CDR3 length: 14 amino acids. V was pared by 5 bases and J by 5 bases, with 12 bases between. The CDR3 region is CASSPTGPNEKLFF. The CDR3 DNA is TGTGCCAGCAGTCCGACAGGTCCAAATGAAAAACTGTTTTTT.

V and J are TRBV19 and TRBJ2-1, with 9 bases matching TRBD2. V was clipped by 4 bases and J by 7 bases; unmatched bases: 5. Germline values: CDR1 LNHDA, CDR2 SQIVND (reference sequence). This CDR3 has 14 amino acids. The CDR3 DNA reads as TGTGCCAGTAGTAGGTTAGCGGGAGTTAATGAGCAGTTCTTC. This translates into CASSRLAGVNEQFF.

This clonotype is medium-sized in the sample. The CDR3 loop is CASSYSRGSVGQETQYF. The CDR3 bases are TGTGCCAGCAGTTACTCGAGGGGAAGCGTTGGGCAAGAGACCCAGTACTTC. This rearrangement joins TRBV6-6 to TRBJ2-5; D may be TRBD1 or TRBD2 (5 bases each). The V end lost 0 bases, the J end lost 2 bases, and 16 bases lay between the germline ends. The germline V gene has CDR1 MNHNY and CDR2 SVGAGI (reference sequence). The CDR3 sequence is 17 residues long.

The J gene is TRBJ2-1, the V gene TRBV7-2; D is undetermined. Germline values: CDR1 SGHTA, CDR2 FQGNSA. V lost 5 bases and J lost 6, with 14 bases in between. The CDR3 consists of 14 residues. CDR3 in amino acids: CASSPPGLANEQFF. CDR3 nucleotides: TGTGCCAGCAGCCCTCCCGGCCTGGCCAATGAGCAGTTCTTC.

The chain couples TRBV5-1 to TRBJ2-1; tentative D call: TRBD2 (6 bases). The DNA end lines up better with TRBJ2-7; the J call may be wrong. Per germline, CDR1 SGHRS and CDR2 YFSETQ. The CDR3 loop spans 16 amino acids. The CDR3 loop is CASSSERGTYYNEQYF. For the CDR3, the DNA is TGCGCCAGCAGCTCAGAGCGCGGGACCTACTACAATGAGCAGTACTTC.